The 9 T cell receptor beta chains below come from one sample, sequenced in a study of blood T cell repertoires in COVID-19. TCRdb's table, derived via immunoSEQ multiplex PCR, lists solely in-frame clones and lacks some. This sample has about 280,000 clones, with roughly 89% found just once. Material for sequencing was PBMCs or T cells enriched from blood (not recorded which). The source is a woman between 40 and 50 years old who had recovered from COVID-19.

This clone was picked up one time. J is TRBJ1-2 and V is TRBV29-1; D uncertain. Germline values: CDR1 SQVTM, CDR2 ANQGSEA. Trimming left V 3 bases short and J 8 bases short, with 13 bases between. The CDR3 covers 12 residues. The CDR3 here is CSVDDGRSGYTF. As DNA, the CDR3 is TGCAGCGTTGATGATGGCAGGTCGGGCTACACCTTC.

The V call is TRBV10-3, the J call TRBJ1-1; 12 bases agree with TRBD1. Unmatched junction bases numbered 6, after V lost 7 bases and J lost 3 bases. From germline, CDR1 is ENHRY and CDR2 SYGVKD. CDR3 length equals 15 residues. CDR3 protein: CAIKGQGAVDTEAFF. In nucleotides, the CDR3 is TGTGCCATCAAGGGACAGGGGGCTGTGGACACTGAAGCTTTCTTT.

The chain has TRBV15 and TRBJ2-7, with D unresolved. This CDR3 has 12 residues. The germline V gene encodes CDR1 LNHNV and CDR2 YYDKDF (reference sequence). V was trimmed by 1 base and J by 5 bases, leaving 6 bases between them. The CDR3 bases are TGTGCCACCAGCAGAGTCAGGAACGAGCAGTACTTC. It encodes CATSRVRNEQYF.

J is TRBJ1-6 and V is TRBV20-1; no definite D call. This CDR3 has 16 amino acids. Trimming took 3 bases from V and 0 from J, leaving 12 bases between them. Per the germline V gene, CDR1 is DFQATT and CDR2 is SNEGSKA (reference sequence). CDR3 nucleotides: TGCAGTGCTAGTAATTCGGGAGACTCCTATAATTCACCCCTCCACTTT. It encodes CSASNSGDSYNSPLHF.

J is TRBJ2-1 and V is TRBV6-6; 7 bases map to TRBD2. Germline V gene data show CDR1 as MNHNY and CDR2 as SVGAGI (reference sequence). The CDR3 runs 12 residues. Germline trimming cut 6 bases from V and 7 bases from J; bases unmatched to any gene: 3. CDR3 region: CASSVGGNEQFF. The CDR3 coding sequence is TGTGCCAGCAGCGTCGGGGGGAATGAGCAGTTCTTC.

This clone has only a few counts. This chain's CDR3 is CASSYDGTGAEQYF. The CDR3, as DNA: TGTGCCAGCAGTTACGATGGGACAGGGGCCGAGCAGTACTTC. The V call is TRBV6-2 or TRBV6-3, the J call TRBJ2-7, with TRBD1 matching 10 bases. This CDR3 spans 14 amino acids. The J segment lost 6 bases and the V segment lost 2 bases, leaving 4 bases of the junction unmatched. Germline-derived CDR1 and CDR2 are MNHEY and SVGEGT.

V usage is TRBV3-1 (or the pseudogene TRBV3-2) and J usage is TRBJ1-4; the D is unclear. This CDR3 has 15 amino acids. Per germline, CDR1 LGHDT and CDR2 YNNKEL (reference sequence). Trimming shortened V by 4 bases and J by 1 base, and 10 bases separated the two germline ends. In DNA form, the CDR3 reads TGTGCCAGCAGCCCAGGACTGGAAACTAATGAAAAACTGTTTTTT. It encodes CASSPGLETNEKLFF.

This chain joins TRBV5-1 and TRBJ2-1, with a tentative D call TRBD1 (6 bases). This CDR3 is 14 amino acids long. With 0 bases removed from V and 7 bases from J, the gap between germline ends came to 11 bases. The V gene's germline CDR1 is SGHRS and CDR2 YFSETQ. As DNA, the CDR3 is TGCGCCAGCAGCTTGGTGCCAGGGGATAATGAGCAGTTCTTC. It specifies CASSLVPGDNEQFF.

This CDR3 is CASSARTSGSGQETQYF. The CDR3 DNA is TGTGCCAGCAGTGCGCGGACTAGCGGGAGTGGGCAAGAGACCCAGTACTTC. The J gene is TRBJ2-5, the V gene TRBV2; 13 nucleotides line up with TRBD2. Germline loops: CDR1 SNHLY, CDR2 FYNNEI. CDR3 length: 17 amino acids. Trimming removed 4 bases from V and 2 bases from J; junction bases left unmatched: 7.